This is a list of T cell receptor beta chains from one sample in a study of blood T cells in healthy people across ages. Each CDR3 protein gets one entry after TCRdb re-called the 5' RACE reads with MiXCR. The sample has about 720,000 distinct CDR3 sequences, 20% to 25% seen once. The sample taken for sequencing was blood. Source of these receptors: a man aged 65 to 85 in good health. Both conserved end residues are trimmed from each CDR3.

TRBV7-9 ASSPPGVLSTEAF
TRBV10-3 AISESIREAYEQY
TRBV28 ASKVGPADNEQF
TRBV5-4 ASSSLLGGTNSPISTDTQY
TRBV20-1 SAGGTSGNIADTQY
TRBV2 ASRRVLEAF
TRBV28 ASSPGLYQSSYNEQF
TRBV29-1 SVEVRGTGGSGANVLT
TRBV5-1 ASSVGTGTTNYGYT
TRBV5-1 ASSSIAGVEQF
TRBV3-1 ASSQAETNEDTQY
TRBV9 ASSVRTNTDTQY
TRBV6-5 ASKKRAFTDTQY
TRBV20-1 SARGESRGNSPLH
TRBV9 ASSVQGPGNTIY
TRBV9 ASSVQPQETQY
TRBV10-3 AISERSGQGENIQY
TRBV5-4 ASSPGGTGSNTDTQY
TRBV21-1 ASSKGLAGGAETQY
TRBV5-1 ASSLAVLAGLNTGELF
TRBV20-1 SVKDLWSSGNTIY
TRBV6-1 ASSETTGVGNQPQH
TRBV4-1 ASQGFTEAF
TRBV7-9 ASSYTVHEQF